The clone carrying this T cell receptor beta chain was seen repeatedly, ten times or more. Its target is not known. By 5'RACE with 10-nucleotide random UMIs, the cDNA was made. TCRdb called the 5' RACE reads again in MiXCR, with one record for every CDR3 protein. Among roughly 74,000 distinct CDR3 sequences listed, around 5.2% were seen once. The sample is drawn from a study of neurological immune-mediated disorders. Study conclusions and caveats: The multiple sclerosis repertoire cluster showed no association with any clinical or MRI feature. The authors stated that larger cohorts are needed. Phylogenetically, 18 of 34 multiple sclerosis patients' repertoires fell into one related-CDR3 cluster, a possible signature.

The CDR3 is made up of 12 amino acids. The germline V gene encodes CDR1 SGHTA and CDR2 FQGNSA. Trimming stripped 4 bases from V and 7 bases from J, with 10 bases between. This chain links TRBV7-2 with TRBJ1-2; TRBD1 is a possible D gene (5 bases). The receptor was isolated from a young man with multiple sclerosis. Sample: PBMCs. CDR3 region: CASSWGRSGYTF. The CDR3 DNA follows: TGTGCCAGCAGCTGGGGACGATCTGGCTACACCTTC.